This is a list of T cell receptor beta chains from one sample in a study of PD-1 blockade in classical Hodgkin lymphoma. The protocol was immunoSEQ multiplex PCR, while the TCRdb copy is restricted to in-frame clones and leaves out a portion. The sample consists of 24,000 or so clones, roughly 80% of them appearing once. This material consisted of peripheral blood mononuclear cells (PBMCs), taken before the second cycle of nivolumab. Every receptor here comes from a human donor with classical Hodgkin lymphoma. Each CDR3 is given with its conserved first and last residue. The D gene is left open where the match is weak. A row's size may be missing; if present it is once, few, many or a size class.

cdr3_length	v_call	clone_size	j_call	d_call	cdr3_aa	cdr3_nt
15	TRBV7-8	few	TRBJ1-5	.	CASSLERGFNQPQHF	TGTGCCAGCAGCTTGGAGAGGGGCTTCAATCAGCCCCAGCATTTT
14	TRBV13	.	TRBJ2-7	TRBD1	CASSSTGGFYEQYF	TGTGCCAGCAGCTCGACAGGGGGCTTCTACGAGCAGTACTTC
12	TRBV6-5	once	TRBJ1-1	.	CASSPGRPGAFF	TGTGCCAGCAGCCCTGGACGGCCTGGGGCTTTCTTT
13	TRBV7-2	few	TRBJ2-1	.	CASSLGLYNEQFF	TGTGCCAGCAGCCTAGGACTGTACAATGAGCAGTTCTTC
13	TRBV19	medium-sized	TRBJ1-5	.	CASSSRADQPQHF	TGTGCCAGTAGTTCGAGGGCGGATCAGCCCCAGCATTTT
14	TRBV28	.	TRBJ2-7	TRBD2	CASSPRLASYEQYF	TGTGCCAGCAGTCCCCGACTAGCTTCGTACGAGCAGTACTTC
14	TRBV7-9	.	TRBJ1-1	TRBD1	CASGAGQGWTEAFF	TGTGCCAGCGGGGCTGGACAGGGATGGACTGAAGCTTTCTTT
15	TRBV2	few	TRBJ2-5	.	CASSEQGTRKETQYF	TGTGCCAGCAGTGAGCAGGGTACTAGAAAAGAGACCCAGTACTTC
17	TRBV28	.	TRBJ2-7	.	CASSSQSRGRGRYEQYF	TGTGCCAGCAGTTCTCAATCCAGGGGGCGCGGGAGGTACGAGCAGTACTTC
13	TRBV6-5	.	TRBJ1-1	.	CASRWGRDTEAFF	TGTGCCAGCAGATGGGGGCGGGACACTGAAGCTTTCTTT
15	TRBV15	medium-sized	TRBJ1-3	TRBD1	CATSSHGQAGNTIYF	TGTGCCACCAGCTCCCATGGACAGGCTGGAAACACCATATATTTT
14	TRBV29-1	.	TRBJ2-7	TRBD2	CSVGRLGGVYEQYF	TGCAGCGTGGGGCGATTGGGGGGGGTTTACGAGCAGTACTTC
15	TRBV7-9	.	TRBJ1-2	.	CASSLGGAANYGYTF	TGTGCCAGCAGCTTAGGAGGGGCAGCTAACTATGGCTACACCTTC
13	TRBV5-4	.	TRBJ1-2	.	CASSLRSNYGYTF	TGTGCCAGCAGCTTGCGGTCAAACTATGGCTACACCTTC
14	TRBV5-6	.	TRBJ2-1	TRBD1	CASSLQGANYEQFF	TGTGCCAGCAGCTTACAGGGGGCTAACTATGAGCAGTTCTTC
14	TRBV28	.	TRBJ2-7	.	CASRSGLFSYEQYF	TGTGCCAGCAGATCTGGGTTATTTTCCTACGAGCAGTACTTC
13	TRBV7-3	.	TRBJ2-1	.	CASSSVLNNEQFF	TGTGCCAGCAGCTCCGTGCTCAACAATGAGCAGTTCTTC
13	TRBV30	.	TRBJ1-1	.	CAWSVDLNTEAFF	TGTGCCTGGAGTGTGGACTTGAACACTGAAGCTTTCTTT
15	TRBV6-5	.	TRBJ1-1	.	CASSYPGQWGTEAFF	TGTGCCAGCAGTTACCCAGGGCAGTGGGGCACTGAAGCTTTCTTT
14	TRBV30	once	TRBJ2-7	TRBD1	CAWIPPGQGWEQYF	TGTGCCTGGATCCCTCCGGGACAGGGGTGGGAACAGTACTTC
11	TRBV6-6	once	TRBJ2-1	TRBD2	CASGLASEQFF	TGTGCCAGCGGACTAGCAAGTGAGCAGTTCTTC
14	TRBV28	once	TRBJ1-1	.	CASSPWGGNTEAFF	TGTGCCAGCAGCCCCTGGGGGGGGAACACTGAAGCTTTCTTT
15	TRBV11-3	.	TRBJ2-2	.	CASSLGGANTGELFF	TGTGCCAGCAGCTTAGGCGGCGCCAACACCGGGGAGCTGTTTTTT
18	TRBV18	.	TRBJ2-3	.	CASSPSAVTAGFTDTQYF	TGTGCCAGCTCACCATCTGCGGTAACAGCAGGTTTCACAGATACGCAGTATTTT
16	TRBV19	.	TRBJ2-2	TRBD2	CASSIDSGGGTGELFF	TGTGCCAGTAGTATAGATTCGGGAGGGGGTACCGGGGAGCTGTTTTTT
13	TRBV12-5	.	TRBJ1-5	.	CASGTGRNQPQHF	TGTGCTAGTGGCACGGGCCGAAATCAGCCCCAGCATTTT
15	TRBV6-5	.	TRBJ2-7	TRBD2	CATGTSGRERNEQYF	TGTGCCACCGGGACTAGCGGGAGGGAACGGAACGAGCAGTACTTC
15	TRBV13	.	TRBJ2-1	TRBD2	CASSSSGRGLNEQFF	TGTGCCAGCAGCTCCAGCGGGAGGGGACTCAATGAGCAGTTCTTC
16	TRBV5-4	few	TRBJ1-2	TRBD1	CASRSGRDRVFYGYTF	TGTGCCAGCAGGTCTGGGCGAGACAGGGTATTCTATGGCTACACCTTC
16	TRBV5-1	.	TRBJ2-5	TRBD2	CASSLGIAGDQETQYF	TGCGCCAGCAGCTTGGGGATAGCGGGGGACCAAGAGACCCAGTACTTC
13	TRBV6-5	.	TRBJ1-5	.	CASSYNSFQPQHF	TGTGCCAGCAGTTACAACAGTTTTCAGCCCCAGCATTTT
14	TRBV18	large	TRBJ1-2	TRBD1	CASSPGTGHYGYTF	TGTGCCAGCTCACCAGGGACAGGGCACTATGGCTACACCTTC
15	TRBV5-4	.	TRBJ1-2	TRBD1	CASSSMIRGNYGYTF	TGTGCCAGCAGCTCTATGATCAGGGGGAACTATGGCTACACCTTC
14	TRBV11-2	.	TRBJ1-2	.	CASSLDRVNYGYTF	TGTGCCAGCAGCTTAGATCGAGTTAACTATGGCTACACCTTC
12	TRBV19	.	TRBJ1-2	.	CASSFQSYGYTF	TGTGCCAGTAGTTTTCAGAGCTATGGCTACACCTTC
11	TRBV6-1	.	TRBJ2-2	.	CASSESGELFF	TGTGCCAGCAGTGAATCCGGGGAGCTGTTTTTT
14	TRBV9	.	TRBJ1-2	.	CASSVGTQSYGYTF	TGTGCCAGCAGCGTGGGTACACAATCCTATGGCTACACCTTC
18	TRBV4-3	.	TRBJ1-6	.	CASSQDWGGVSYNSPLHF	TGCGCCAGCAGCCAAGATTGGGGAGGGGTATCCTATAATTCACCCCTCCACTTT
16	TRBV5-1	.	TRBJ2-1	TRBD1	CASSPGGTGVGNEQFF	TGCGCCAGCAGCCCCGGGGGGACAGGGGTTGGTAATGAGCAGTTCTTC
16	TRBV5-1	.	TRBJ2-1	TRBD2	CASSSLPSGSYNEQFF	TGCGCCAGCAGCTCACTTCCTAGCGGGAGCTACAATGAGCAGTTCTTC
14	TRBV7-3	few	TRBJ2-5	.	CASSPTGLQETQYF	TGTGCCAGCAGCCCCACGGGCCTACAAGAGACCCAGTACTTC
15	TRBV9	.	TRBJ2-7	.	CASSVGHTSSYEQYF	TGTGCCAGCAGCGTAGGGCACACGAGCTCCTACGAGCAGTACTTC
12	TRBV2	.	TRBJ1-4	.	CASTESGEKLFF	TGTGCCAGCACCGAGAGCGGGGAAAAACTGTTTTTT
15	TRBV2	.	TRBJ2-3	TRBD2	CASSFTAGVLDTQYF	TGTGCCAGCAGTTTCACAGCGGGAGTGCTGGATACGCAGTATTTT
16	TRBV7-6	.	TRBJ2-2	TRBD2	CASSSGGTGDLGELFF	TGTGCCAGCAGCTCGGGGGGGACGGGAGATCTCGGGGAGCTGTTTTTT
13	TRBV7-6	medium-sized	TRBJ2-7	.	CASSLAHNYEQYF	TGTGCCAGCAGCTTAGCGCATAACTACGAGCAGTACTTC
15	TRBV7-9	few	TRBJ2-1	.	CASSFTAPGDNEQFF	TGTGCCAGCAGCTTCACCGCGCCCGGCGACAATGAGCAGTTCTTC
21	TRBV5-1	.	TRBJ2-7	TRBD1	CASSRRSLRDRGSTSVYEQYF	TGCGCCAGCAGCCGAAGATCCTTACGGGACAGGGGATCTACGTCCGTATACGAGCAGTACTTC
13	TRBV5-8	.	TRBJ1-5	.	CASSFQDIQPQHF	TGTGCCAGCAGCTTCCAGGATATTCAGCCCCAGCATTTT
15	TRBV28	once	TRBJ2-3	TRBD1	CASSYTGTGTDTQYF	TGTGCCAGCAGTTATACCGGGACAGGCACAGATACGCAGTATTTT
14	TRBV6-5	.	TRBJ1-3	TRBD1	CASSLTGLGNTIYF	TGTGCCAGCAGCTTGACAGGGCTTGGAAACACCATATATTTT
12	TRBV12-5	few	TRBJ2-7	.	CASGPGDYEQYF	TGTGCTAGTGGCCCCGGGGACTACGAGCAGTACTTC